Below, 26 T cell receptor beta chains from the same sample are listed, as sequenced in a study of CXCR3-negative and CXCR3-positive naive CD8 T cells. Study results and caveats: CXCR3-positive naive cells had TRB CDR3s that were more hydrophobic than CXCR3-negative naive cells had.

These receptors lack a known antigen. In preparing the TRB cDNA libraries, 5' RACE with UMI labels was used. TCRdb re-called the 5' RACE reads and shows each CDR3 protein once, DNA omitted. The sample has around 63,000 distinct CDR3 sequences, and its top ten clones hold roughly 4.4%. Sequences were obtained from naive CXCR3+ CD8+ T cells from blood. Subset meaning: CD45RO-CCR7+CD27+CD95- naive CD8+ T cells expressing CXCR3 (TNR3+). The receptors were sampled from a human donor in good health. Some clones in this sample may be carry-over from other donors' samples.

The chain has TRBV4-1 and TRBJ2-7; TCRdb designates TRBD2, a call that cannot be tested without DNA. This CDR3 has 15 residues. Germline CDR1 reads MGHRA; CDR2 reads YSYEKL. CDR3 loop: CASSQDGLAPYEQYF.

The CDR3 loop is CASSLGDTIYF. V and J are TRBV5-1 and TRBJ1-3. The V gene's germline CDR1 is SGHRS and CDR2 YFSETQ. The CDR3 sequence is 11 residues long.

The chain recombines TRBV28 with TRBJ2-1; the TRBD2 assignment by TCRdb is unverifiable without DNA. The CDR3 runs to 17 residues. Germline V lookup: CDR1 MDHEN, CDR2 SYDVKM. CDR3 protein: CASSLGTSGGAHNEQFF.

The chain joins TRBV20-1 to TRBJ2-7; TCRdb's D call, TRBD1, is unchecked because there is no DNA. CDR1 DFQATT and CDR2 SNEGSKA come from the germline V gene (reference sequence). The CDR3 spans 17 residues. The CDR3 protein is CSARGRDSLSLPYEQYF.

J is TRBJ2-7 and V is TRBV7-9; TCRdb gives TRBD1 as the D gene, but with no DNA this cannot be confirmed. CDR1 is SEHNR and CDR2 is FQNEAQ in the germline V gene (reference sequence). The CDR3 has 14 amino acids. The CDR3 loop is CASSLGAEGYEQYF.

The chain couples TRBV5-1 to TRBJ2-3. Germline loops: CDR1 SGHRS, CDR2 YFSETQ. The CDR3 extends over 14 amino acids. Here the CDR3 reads CASSLSRNTDTQYF.

The CDR3 sequence: CASSGGLATTNEQFF. The rearrangement uses TRBV7-9 and TRBJ2-1; TCRdb calls TRBD2, which cannot be checked without DNA. Germline-derived CDR1 and CDR2 are SEHNR and FQNEAQ (reference sequence). The CDR3 is 15 residues long.

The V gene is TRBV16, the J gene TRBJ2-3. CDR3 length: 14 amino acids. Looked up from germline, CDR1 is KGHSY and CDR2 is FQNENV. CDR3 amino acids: CASSDSSSTDTQYF.

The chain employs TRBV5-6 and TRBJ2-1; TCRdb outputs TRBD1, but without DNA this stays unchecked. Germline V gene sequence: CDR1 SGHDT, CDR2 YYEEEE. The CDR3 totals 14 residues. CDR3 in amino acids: CASSPTGSDNEQFF.

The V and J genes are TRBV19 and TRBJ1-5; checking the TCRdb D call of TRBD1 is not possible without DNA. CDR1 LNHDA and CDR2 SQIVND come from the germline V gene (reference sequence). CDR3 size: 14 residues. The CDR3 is CASSIGAGNQPQHF.

CDR3 loop: CSARGRTMANEQFF. The J gene is TRBJ2-1, the V gene TRBV20-1. The CDR3 covers 14 residues. Germline V lookup: CDR1 DFQATT, CDR2 SNEGSKA (reference sequence).

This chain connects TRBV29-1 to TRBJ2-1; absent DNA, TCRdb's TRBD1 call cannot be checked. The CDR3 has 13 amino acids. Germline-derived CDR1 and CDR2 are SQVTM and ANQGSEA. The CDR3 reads CSVRDREGYEQFF.

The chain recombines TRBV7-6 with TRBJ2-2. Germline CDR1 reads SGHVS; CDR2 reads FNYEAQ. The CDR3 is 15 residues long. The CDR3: CASSLEWGNTGELFF.

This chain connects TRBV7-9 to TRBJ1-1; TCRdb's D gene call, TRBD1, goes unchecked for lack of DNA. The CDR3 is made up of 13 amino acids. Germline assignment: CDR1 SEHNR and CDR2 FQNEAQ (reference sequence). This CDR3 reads CASRPTGNTEAFF. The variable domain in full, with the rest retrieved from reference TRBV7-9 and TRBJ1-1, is DTGVSQNPRHKITKRGQNVTFRCDPISEHNRLYWYRQTLGQGPEFLTYFQNEAQLEKSRLLSDRFSAERPKGSFSTLEIQRTEQGDSAMYLCASRPTGNTEAFFGQGTRLTVV.

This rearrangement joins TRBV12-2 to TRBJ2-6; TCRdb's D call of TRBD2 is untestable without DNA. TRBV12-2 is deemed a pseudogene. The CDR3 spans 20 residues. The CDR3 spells CASRQRLAGGPESGANVLTF.

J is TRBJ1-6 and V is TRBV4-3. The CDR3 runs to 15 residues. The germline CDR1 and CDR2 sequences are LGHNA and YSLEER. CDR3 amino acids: CASSQDLGISSPLHF.

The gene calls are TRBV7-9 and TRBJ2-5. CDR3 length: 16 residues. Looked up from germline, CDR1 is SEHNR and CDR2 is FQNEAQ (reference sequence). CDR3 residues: CASSLPDTVAQETQYF. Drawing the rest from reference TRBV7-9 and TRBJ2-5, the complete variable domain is DTGVSQNPRHKITKRGQNVTFRCDPISEHNRLYWYRQTLGQGPEFLTYFQNEAQLEKSRLLSDRFSAERPKGSFSTLEIQRTEQGDSAMYLCASSLPDTVAQETQYFGPGTRLLVL.

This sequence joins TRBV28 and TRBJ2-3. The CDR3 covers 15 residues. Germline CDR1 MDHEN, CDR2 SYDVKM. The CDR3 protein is CASSLSTISTDTQYF.

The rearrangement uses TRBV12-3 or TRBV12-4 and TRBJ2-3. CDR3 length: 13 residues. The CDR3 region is CASSFYSTDTQYF.

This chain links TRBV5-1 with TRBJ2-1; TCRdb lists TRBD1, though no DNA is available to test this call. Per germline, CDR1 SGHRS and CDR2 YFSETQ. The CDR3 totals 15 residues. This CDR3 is CASSRDRGPGNEQFF.

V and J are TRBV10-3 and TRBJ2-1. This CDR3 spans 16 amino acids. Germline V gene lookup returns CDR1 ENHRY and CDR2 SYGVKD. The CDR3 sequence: CAISESPGASHNEQFF.

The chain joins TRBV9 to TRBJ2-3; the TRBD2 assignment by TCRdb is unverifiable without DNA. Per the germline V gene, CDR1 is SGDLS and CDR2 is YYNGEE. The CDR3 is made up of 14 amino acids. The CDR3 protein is CASSEGLAWDTQYF.

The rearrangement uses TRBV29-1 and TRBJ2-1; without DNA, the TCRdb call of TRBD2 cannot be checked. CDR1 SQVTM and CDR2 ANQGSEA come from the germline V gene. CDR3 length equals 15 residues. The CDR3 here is CSVEVGTSGSGEQFF.

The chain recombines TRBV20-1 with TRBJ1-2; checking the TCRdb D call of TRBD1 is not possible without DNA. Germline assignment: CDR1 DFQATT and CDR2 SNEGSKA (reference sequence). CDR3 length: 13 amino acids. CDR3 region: CSARDPGTYGYTF.

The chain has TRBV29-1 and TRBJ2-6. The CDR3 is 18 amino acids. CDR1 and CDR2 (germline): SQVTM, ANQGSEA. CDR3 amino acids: CSVEASDLGHSGANVLTF.

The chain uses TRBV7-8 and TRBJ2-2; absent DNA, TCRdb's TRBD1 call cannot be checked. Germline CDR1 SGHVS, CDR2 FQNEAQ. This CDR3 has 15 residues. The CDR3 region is CASTWDRVITGELFF. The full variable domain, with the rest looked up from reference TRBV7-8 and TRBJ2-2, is GAGVSQSPRYKVAKRGQDVALRCDPISGHVSLFWYQQALGQGPEFLTYFQNEAQLDKSGLPSDRFFAERPEGSVSTLKIQRTQQEDSAVYLCASTWDRVITGELFFGEGSRLTVL.